This T cell receptor (beta chain) was retrieved from a study of spatial heterogeneity in lung cancer. About the research overall: In raw reads, more than 8.5 appearances on average were recorded for each unique TCR and UMI combination.

By share, this clonotype ranks as medium-sized. Per the germline V gene, CDR1 is SQVTM and CDR2 is ANQGSEA. There are 16 residues in the CDR3. V shed 4 bases and J 0 bases; nucleotides not matched to a gene: 10. Time point defined: sample taken at primary tumor resection. TCRdb used MiXCR to reprocess the 5' RACE reads, holding one entry per CDR3 protein. This table has 20,000 to 25,000 distinct CDR3 sequences, around 4.3% appearing once. The input for sequencing was PBMCs, taken at surgery. The chain combines TRBV29-1 with TRBJ2-3; 7 bases agree with TRBD2. This clonotype was sampled from a male donor with early-stage non-small cell lung cancer. CDR3 protein: CSVGGASGISTDTQYF. Written as DNA, the CDR3 is TGCAGCGTTGGAGGGGCTAGCGGAATTAGCACAGATACGCAGTATTTT.